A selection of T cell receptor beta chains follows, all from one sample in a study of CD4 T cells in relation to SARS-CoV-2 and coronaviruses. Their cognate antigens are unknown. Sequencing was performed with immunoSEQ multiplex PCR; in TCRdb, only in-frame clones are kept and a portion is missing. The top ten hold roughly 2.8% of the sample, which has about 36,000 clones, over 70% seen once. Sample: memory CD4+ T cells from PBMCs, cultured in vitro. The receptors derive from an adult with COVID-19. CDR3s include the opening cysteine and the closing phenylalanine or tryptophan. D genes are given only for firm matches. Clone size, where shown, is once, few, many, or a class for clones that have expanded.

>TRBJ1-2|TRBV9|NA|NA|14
TGTGCCAGCAGCGTCTCAGGGACTAACTATGGCTACACCTTC
CASSVSGTNYGYTF
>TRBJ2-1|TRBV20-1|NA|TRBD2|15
TGCAGTGCTAGTTCCAGCGGGAGTATCCACAATGAGCAGTTCTTC
CSASSSGSIHNEQFF
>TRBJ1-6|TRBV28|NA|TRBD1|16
TGTGCCAGCAGTTTCGCAGGGGGGACCTATAATTCACCCCTCCACTTT
CASSFAGGTYNSPLHF
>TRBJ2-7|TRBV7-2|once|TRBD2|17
TGTGCCAGCAGCAAGGGGACTAGCGGGGGCCCAGGCTACGAGCAGTACTTC
CASSKGTSGGPGYEQYF
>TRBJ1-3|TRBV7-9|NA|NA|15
TGTGCCAGCAGTACGCCCGGGTCCTCTGGAAACACCATATATTTT
CASSTPGSSGNTIYF
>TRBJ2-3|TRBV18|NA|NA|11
TGTGCCAGCTCACCGACAGATACGCAGTATTTT
CASSPTDTQYF
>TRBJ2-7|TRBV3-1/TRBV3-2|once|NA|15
TGTGCCAGCAGCTTGAACGGCGGGTGGGACTACGAGCAGTACTTC
CASSLNGGWDYEQYF
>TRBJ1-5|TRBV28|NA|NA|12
TGTGCCAGCAGTTTGAATAATCAGCCCCAGCATTTT
CASSLNNQPQHF
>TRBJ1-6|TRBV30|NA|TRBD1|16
TGTGCCTGGAGTGTACTAGGGGGACAGGGGGCTTCACCCCTCCACTTT
CAWSVLGGQGASPLHF
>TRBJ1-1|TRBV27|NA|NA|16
TGTGCCAGCAGTTTATGGGCAGGAGGGATGAACACTGAAGCTTTCTTT
CASSLWAGGMNTEAFF
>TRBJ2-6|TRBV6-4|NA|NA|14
TGTGCCAGCAGCGAGAACTCTGGGGCCAACGTCCTGACTTTC
CASSENSGANVLTF
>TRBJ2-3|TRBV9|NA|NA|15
TGTGCCAGCAGCGTATCAGCGGTCCCCACAGATACGCAGTATTTT
CASSVSAVPTDTQYF
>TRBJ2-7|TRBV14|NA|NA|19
TGTGCCAGCAGCCAAGATATTTTGGGTCTAGCGCGAATGGGGAACGAGCAGTACTTC
CASSQDILGLARMGNEQYF
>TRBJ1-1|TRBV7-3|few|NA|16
TGTGCCAGCAGCTTATTAGGGGGACTGATGAACACTGAAGCTTTCTTT
CASSLLGGLMNTEAFF
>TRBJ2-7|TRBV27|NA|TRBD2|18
TGTGCCAGCAGTTTAGGTACGGGAGGGATCTCACATGCCTACGAGCAGTACTTC
CASSLGTGGISHAYEQYF
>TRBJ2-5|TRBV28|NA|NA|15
TGTGCCAGCAGTTTATGGGGGGTAAGGGTAGAGACCCAGTACTTC
CASSLWGVRVETQYF
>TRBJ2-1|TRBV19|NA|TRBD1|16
TGTGCCAGTAGTAAACTTTCGGGACAGGCCAACAATGAGCAGTTCTTC
CASSKLSGQANNEQFF
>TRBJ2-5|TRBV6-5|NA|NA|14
TGTGCCAGCAGTTACTATCAGGGCGCGGAGACCCAGTACTTC
CASSYYQGAETQYF
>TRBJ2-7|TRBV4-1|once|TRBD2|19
TGCGCCAGCAGCCAAGATTGGACTAGCGGGAGAGGAGGGTTACACGAGCAGTACTTC
CASSQDWTSGRGGLHEQYF
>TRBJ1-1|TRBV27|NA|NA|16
TGTGCCAGCAGTGGGGGTTGGGGGCGCGTGAACACTGAAGCTTTCTTT
CASSGGWGRVNTEAFF
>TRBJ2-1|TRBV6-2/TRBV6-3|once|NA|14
TGTGCCAGCAGCGCGGGTAACTCCTACAATGAGCAGTTCTTC
CASSAGNSYNEQFF
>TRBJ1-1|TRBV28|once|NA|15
TGTGCCAGCAGTTTAATACAGGGAGGGAGCACTGAAGCTTTCTTT
CASSLIQGGSTEAFF
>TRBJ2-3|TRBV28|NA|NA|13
TGTGCCAGCAGGGCGACTAGCACAGATACGCAGTATTTT
CASRATSTDTQYF
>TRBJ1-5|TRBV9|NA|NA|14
TGTGCCAGCAGCGTAGGCAGGGATGATCAGCCCCAGCATTTT
CASSVGRDDQPQHF
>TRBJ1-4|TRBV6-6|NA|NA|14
TGTGCCAGCAGTTACCGGCAAGATAATGAAAAACTGTTTTTT
CASSYRQDNEKLFF
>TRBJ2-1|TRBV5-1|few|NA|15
TGCGCCAGCAGCTTGGTGGCCGATCCGTACAATGAGCAGTTCTTC
CASSLVADPYNEQFF
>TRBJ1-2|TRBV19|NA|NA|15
TGTGCCAGTAGTGAATCAGATACGCCTAACTATGGCTACACCTTC
CASSESDTPNYGYTF
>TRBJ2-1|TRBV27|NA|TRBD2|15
TGTGCCAGCAGTTGGAGCGGGATTTACGTCAATGAGCAGTTCTTC
CASSWSGIYVNEQFF
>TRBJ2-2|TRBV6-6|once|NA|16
TGTGCCAGCACCCGGGCCCAAACGGGGAACACCGGGGAGCTGTTTTTT
CASTRAQTGNTGELFF
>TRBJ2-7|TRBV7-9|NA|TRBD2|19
TGTGCCAGCAGCTTAGCGTATGGCGGGAGGGCGCATGCGACCTACGAGCAGTACTTC
CASSLAYGGRAHATYEQYF
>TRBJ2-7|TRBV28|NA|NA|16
TGTGCCAGCAGTTTACCCCCCCCTCTGGGCCGCTACGAGCAGTACTTC
CASSLPPPLGRYEQYF
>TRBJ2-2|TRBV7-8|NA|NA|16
TGTGCCAGCAGCTTAGATAGCGTCAGGGGCACCGGGGAGCTGTTTTTT
CASSLDSVRGTGELFF
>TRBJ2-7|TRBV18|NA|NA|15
TGTGCCAGCTCACCAGAGCAGGGAAGCACCTACGAGCAGTACTTC
CASSPEQGSTYEQYF
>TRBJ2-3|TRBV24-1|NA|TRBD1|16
TGTGCCACCAGTGATTCCTCCGGGACAGGGCCTAATACGCAGTATTTT
CATSDSSGTGPNTQYF
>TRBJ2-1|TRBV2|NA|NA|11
TGTGCCAGCGGATTCTACAATGAGCAGTTCTTC
CASGFYNEQFF
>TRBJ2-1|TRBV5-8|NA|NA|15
TGTGCCAGCAGCCCCGACAGTTTTAGATGGGATGAGCAGTTCTTC
CASSPDSFRWDEQFF
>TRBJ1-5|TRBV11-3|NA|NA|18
TGTGCCTCGCGAGAGGGACCCCGATTGAGATTTAGCAATCAGCCCCAGCATTTT
CASREGPRLRFSNQPQHF
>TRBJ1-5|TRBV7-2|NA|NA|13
TGTGCCAGCAGCTTAGAGTTATATCAGCCCCAGCATTTT
CASSLELYQPQHF
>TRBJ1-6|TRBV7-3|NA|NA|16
TGTGCCAGCAGCCGGCCCGGGGGATTTTTTAATTCACCCCTCCACTTT
CASSRPGGFFNSPLHF
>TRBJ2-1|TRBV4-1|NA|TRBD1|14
TGCGCCAGCAGCCACCGAGACAGGGGCAATGAGCAGTTCTTC
CASSHRDRGNEQFF
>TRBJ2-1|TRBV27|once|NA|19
TGTGCCAGCAGTTTAGGACAGGTCAGGAAGCGGGGGACGTACAATGAGCAGTTCTTC
CASSLGQVRKRGTYNEQFF
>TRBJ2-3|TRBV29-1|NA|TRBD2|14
TGCAGCGTTGGTACTAGCGGGAACACAGATACGCAGTATTTT
CSVGTSGNTDTQYF
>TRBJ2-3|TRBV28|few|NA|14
TGTGCCAGCAGTTTGGCGGGTAGCACAGATACGCAGTATTTT
CASSLAGSTDTQYF
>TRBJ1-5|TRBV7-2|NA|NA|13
TGTGCCAGCAGCCGACTTTACAATCAGCCCCAGCATTTT
CASSRLYNQPQHF
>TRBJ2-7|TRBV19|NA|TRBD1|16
TGTGCCAGTAGTGCGCACGGACAGGTCGCCCCCTACGAGCAGTACTTC
CASSAHGQVAPYEQYF
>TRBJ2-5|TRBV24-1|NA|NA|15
TGTGCCACCAGTGATTCGACGGACTGGATAGAGACCCAGTACTTC
CATSDSTDWIETQYF
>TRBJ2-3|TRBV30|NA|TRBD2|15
TGTGCCTGGAGTAGGGCGGGACTAGCGGCAGATACGCAGTATTTT
CAWSRAGLAADTQYF
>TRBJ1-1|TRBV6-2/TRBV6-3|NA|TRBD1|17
TGTGCCAGCAGTTACGCTGTCCCGGGACAGGCTCCTTTGAGGGCTTTCTTT
CASSYAVPGQAPLRAFF
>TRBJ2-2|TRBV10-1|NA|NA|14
TGCGCCAGCAGTGATTCCGTGGTGGCCGGGGAGCTGTTTTTT
CASSDSVVAGELFF
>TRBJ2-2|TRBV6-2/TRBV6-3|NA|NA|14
TGTGCCAGCAGCGATACAGAAGCCACCGGGGAGCTGTTTTTT
CASSDTEATGELFF
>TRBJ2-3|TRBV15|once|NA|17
TGTGCCACCAGCAGAGATCTGGCCAATCCCGGGACAGATACGCAGTATTTT
CATSRDLANPGTDTQYF
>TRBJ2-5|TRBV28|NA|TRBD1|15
TGTGCCAGCAGTCGACAGGGGCCGACACAAGAGACCCAGTACTTC
CASSRQGPTQETQYF
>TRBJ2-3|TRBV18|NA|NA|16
TGTGCCAGCTCACCACCCTTCCGCCGGGACACAGATACGCAGTATTTT
CASSPPFRRDTDTQYF
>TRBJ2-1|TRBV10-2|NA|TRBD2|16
TGCGCCAGCAGGTCGCCGGGACTAGCGGGAATGAATGAGCAGTTCTTC
CASRSPGLAGMNEQFF
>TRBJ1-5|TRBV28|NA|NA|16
TGTGCCAGCAGTAATAGGAGCTTTTATAGCAATCAGCCCCAGCATTTT
CASSNRSFYSNQPQHF
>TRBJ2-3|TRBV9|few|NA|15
TGTGCCAGCAGCCCCCAACCCGGGACTACAGATACGCAGTATTTT
CASSPQPGTTDTQYF
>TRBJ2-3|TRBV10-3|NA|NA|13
TGTGCTACCATGGGGGGGCAGGGGGATACGCAGTATTTT
CATMGGQGDTQYF
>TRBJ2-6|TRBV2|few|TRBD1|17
TGTGCCAGCGGCTCGGGGACAGGGGTAGCTGGGGCCAACGTCCTGACTTTC
CASGSGTGVAGANVLTF